The 14 T cell receptor beta chains below come from one sample, sequenced in a study of T-cell memory formation after mild COVID-19. TCRdb re-called the 5' RACE reads with MiXCR, one entry per CDR3 protein. Counted here are 170,000 or so distinct CDR3 sequences, over 20% occurring once; the ten biggest clones make up more than 20%. The sequenced sample consisted of PBMCs or a T cell subset sorted from them (not recorded which). Receptors were obtained from an adult woman who had mild COVID-19 (a few samples of this study predate the infection). Cell type and time point are not known.

This clonotype was detected ten times or more. J is TRBJ2-5 and V is TRBV29-1; D is ambiguous. Germline V gene data show CDR1 as SQVTM and CDR2 as ANQGSEA. The CDR3 totals 13 residues. V was cut by 0 bases and J by 5 bases, with 10 bases left in between. The CDR3 protein is CSVEETSWETQYF. The DNA for the CDR3 is TGCAGCGTTGAAGAAACGTCCTGGGAGACCCAGTACTTC.

This chain connects TRBV7-9 to TRBJ1-2, with D possibly being TRBD1 (5 bases). Trimming left V 5 bases short and J 4 bases short, with 14 bases between. The germline V gene encodes CDR1 SEHNR and CDR2 FQNEAQ (reference sequence). The CDR3 has 14 amino acids. CDR3 in amino acids: CASSLPGPTYGYTF. CDR3 nucleotides: TGTGCCAGCAGCCTTCCGGGACCGACCTATGGCTACACCTTC.

This clonotype was detected only a few times. J is TRBJ1-5 and V is TRBV12-3 or TRBV12-4; D is possibly TRBD1 (6 bases). The CDR3 extends over 14 amino acids. The V end was cut by 3 bases, the J end by 1 base, with 7 bases between. The CDR3 reads CASSFDRSNQPQHF. In DNA form, the CDR3 reads TGTGCCAGCAGTTTTGACAGGAGCAATCAGCCCCAGCATTTT.

This rearrangement joins TRBV29-1 to TRBJ2-3; D might be TRBD2 (6 bases). Germline assignment: CDR1 SQVTM and CDR2 ANQGSEA. Trimming removed 3 bases at V and 2 bases at J, with 12 bases between. CDR3 length equals 14 residues. The CDR3 here is CSVEVEGLTDTQYF. In DNA form, the CDR3 reads TGCAGCGTTGAGGTGGAGGGTCTCACAGATACGCAGTATTTT.

This chain links TRBV7-8 with TRBJ2-1, with D possibly matching TRBD1 (5 bases). The germline CDR1 and CDR2 sequences are SGHVS and FQNEAQ. The CDR3 extends over 12 amino acids. V lost 8 bases to trimming and J lost 8 bases, with 13 bases between them. CDR3 sequence reads: CASGRVIYEQFF. CDR3 coding DNA: TGTGCCAGCGGCAGGGTTATCTATGAGCAGTTCTTC.

The rearrangement joins TRBV29-1 to TRBJ2-1; 14 bases line up with TRBD2. Germline CDR1 reads SQVTM; CDR2 reads ANQGSEA. The CDR3 is made up of 21 amino acids. The J segment lost 6 bases and the V segment lost 5 bases, leaving 24 bases of the junction unmatched. The CDR3 spells CSVSGGRTGTSGRMFSNEQFF. The CDR3 DNA reads TGCAGCGTTTCAGGAGGTCGGACCGGGACTAGCGGGAGAATGTTCAGCAATGAGCAGTTCTTC.

This clonotype came up many times. This chain's CDR3 is CASSRFGHQETQYF. DNA of the CDR3: TGTGCCAGCAGCCGATTTGGCCACCAAGAGACCCAGTACTTC. The V gene is TRBV11-2, the J gene TRBJ2-5, with D uncertain. This CDR3 region has 14 residues. Germline V gene data show CDR1 as SGHAT and CDR2 as FQNNGV. V lost 5 bases and J 0 bases, leaving 10 bases between the germline ends.

This clonotype occurred a few times. The chain has TRBV6-5 and TRBJ2-1; tentatively, D is TRBD2 (7 bases). Germline lookup yields CDR1 MNHEY and CDR2 SVGAGI. This CDR3 contains 13 residues. Trimming pared 6 bases from V and 9 bases from J, leaving 15 bases between. CDR3 in amino acids: CASRGRGAGEQFF. CDR3 in DNA: TGTGCCAGCAGGGGACGGGGGGCCGGTGAGCAGTTCTTC.

The chain is built from TRBV7-2 and TRBJ2-7; possibly TRBD1 for D (5 bases). The CDR3 is 13 amino acids. Germline V lookup: CDR1 SGHTA, CDR2 FQGNSA. V lost 6 bases and J 2 bases, leaving 11 bases between the germline ends. The CDR3, as DNA: TGTGCCAGCAGGGTGACAGCAACCTACGAGCAGTACTTC. This codes for CASRVTATYEQYF.

V usage is TRBV18 and J usage is TRBJ1-5, with TRBD1 matching over 8 bases. V was clipped by 3 bases and J by 2 bases; unmatched bases: 6. Germline values: CDR1 KGHSH, CDR2 LQKENI. This CDR3 is built from 16 residues. The CDR3 DNA reads TGTGCCAGCTCACCGACCGACAGGGGTGGCAATCAGCCCCAGCATTTT. Protein product: CASSPTDRGGNQPQHF.

The rearrangement uses TRBV2 and TRBJ2-7, with TRBD1 matching 8 bases. The CDR3 is 17 amino acids. Trimming removed 5 bases from V and 4 bases from J; junction bases left unmatched: 16. Germline assignment: CDR1 SNHLY and CDR2 FYNNEI. As DNA, the CDR3 is TGTGCCAGCAGTCATGGACAGGGTCCCACTCGAGCGTACGAGCAGTACTTC. Protein: CASSHGQGPTRAYEQYF.

This clonotype has a handful of counts. The gene calls are TRBV7-9 and TRBJ2-2, with 7 bases aligning to TRBD1. The germline V gene encodes CDR1 SEHNR and CDR2 FQNEAQ (reference sequence). The CDR3 is 15 residues long. V shed 5 bases and J 1 base; nucleotides not matched to a gene: 4. CDR3 sequence: CASSDRQGNTGELFF. DNA of the CDR3: TGTGCCAGCAGCGACCGACAGGGGAACACCGGGGAGCTGTTTTTT.

This clonotype came up a few times. The CDR3 spells CASSYIGGAAGELFF. CDR3 nucleotide sequence: TGTGCCAGCAGTTATATCGGGGGGGCTGCCGGGGAGCTGTTTTTT. The chain joins TRBV6-5 to TRBJ2-2, with 8 bases lining up with TRBD2. This CDR3 has 15 amino acids. V lost 3 bases, J lost 6 bases, and 6 bases stayed unmatched. CDR1 is MNHEY and CDR2 is SVGAGI in the germline V gene.

This clonotype was seen more than once but under ten times. The chain recombines TRBV7-9 with TRBJ2-5, with D uncertain. Per the germline V gene, CDR1 is SEHNR and CDR2 is FQNEAQ (reference sequence). This CDR3 has 15 amino acids. V lost 5 bases, J lost 0 bases, and 13 bases lay in between. CDR3 protein: CASSTRWPDQETQYF. The CDR3 region has the DNA TGTGCCAGCAGCACCCGGTGGCCCGACCAAGAGACCCAGTACTTC.